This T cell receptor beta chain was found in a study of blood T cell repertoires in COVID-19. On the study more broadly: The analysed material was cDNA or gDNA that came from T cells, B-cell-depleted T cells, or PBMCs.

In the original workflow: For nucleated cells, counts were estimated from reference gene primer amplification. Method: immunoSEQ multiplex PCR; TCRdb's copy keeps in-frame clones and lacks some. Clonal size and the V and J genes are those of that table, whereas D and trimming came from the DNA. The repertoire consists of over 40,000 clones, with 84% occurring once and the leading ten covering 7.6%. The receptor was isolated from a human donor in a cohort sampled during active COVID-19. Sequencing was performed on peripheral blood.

The CDR3 protein is CASRLSGRAYNEQFF. As DNA, the CDR3 is TGTGCCAGCAGACTCAGCGGGAGGGCCTACAATGAGCAGTTCTTC. The rearrangement uses TRBV6-5 and TRBJ2-1; TRBD2 matches at 10 bases. Germline-derived CDR1 and CDR2 are MNHEY and SVGAGI. The CDR3 totals 15 residues. V shed 6 bases, J shed 2 bases, and the junction held 4 bases outside the gene matches.